The 27 T cell receptor beta chains below come from one sample, sequenced in a study of T cells after yellow fever vaccination. TCRdb ran MiXCR on the 5' RACE reads and lists one entry per CDR3 protein. The table has a few hundred thousand distinct CDR3 sequences, 3% to 4.5% seen once; the top ten hold around 24%. Sequenced here: PBMCs, sampled 5 days after the yellow fever booster vaccination. The receptors originated from a man in his late teens or twenties who received the YFV17D yellow fever vaccine.

This clonotype was observed a handful of times. This rearrangement joins TRBV12-3 or TRBV12-4 to TRBJ1-4, with D perhaps TRBD1 (6 bases). V was pared by 4 bases and J by 5 bases, with 17 bases between. CDR3 length equals 16 residues. The CDR3 DNA is TGTGCCAGCAGTTCACAGGGTTGGGGTATGAATGAAAAACTGTTTTTT. Translated: CASSSQGWGMNEKLFF.

Many counts were recorded for this clonotype. This rearrangement joins TRBV7-2 to TRBJ1-1; TRBD1 might be the D (5 bases). Germline CDR1 SGHTA, CDR2 FQGNSA. The CDR3 runs to 16 residues. Trimming pared 4 bases from V and 4 bases from J, leaving 19 bases between. The CDR3 DNA sequence: TGTGCCAGCAGCTATGACGGACGGGGGAGCGGCACTGAAGCTTTCTTT. It is translated as CASSYDGRGSGTEAFF.

This clonotype showed up many times. The chain recombines TRBV11-3 with TRBJ2-5; possibly TRBD2 for D (6 bases). There are 14 residues in the CDR3. The V end lost 1 base, the J end lost 6 bases, and 12 bases lay between the germline ends. The V gene's germline CDR1 is SGHNT and CDR2 YENEEA. CDR3 amino acids: CASSLGLAGKTQYF. In DNA form, the CDR3 reads TGTGCCAGCAGCTTAGGACTGGCGGGGAAGACCCAGTACTTC.

This clonotype was picked up a small number of times. The chain links TRBV28 to TRBJ2-7; D is ambiguous. This CDR3 has 15 residues. Germline V gene data show CDR1 as MDHEN and CDR2 as SYDVKM. Trimming took off 5 bases at V and 0 bases at J, with 14 bases between the two ends. The DNA of the CDR3 is TGTGCCAGCAGTCACAGCATGTCGTTCTCCTACGAGCAGTACGTC. This encodes CASSHSMSFSYEQYV.

This clonotype was counted between two and nine times. This chain joins TRBV5-1 and TRBJ1-6; 10 bases map to TRBD1. Germline V gives CDR1 SGHRS, CDR2 YFSETQ. V lost 1 base to trimming and J lost 7 bases; unmatched junction nucleotides: 5. The CDR3 extends over 16 amino acids. CDR3 DNA sequence: TGCGCCAGCAGCTTGAATCAGGACAGGGGGAATTCACCCCTCCACTTT. Protein sequence: CASSLNQDRGNSPLHF.

This clonotype was seen a handful of times. The CDR3 region is CASGTSGGGYEQFF. Here the CDR3 DNA reads TGCGCCAGCGGGACTAGCGGGGGGGGGTATGAGCAGTTCTTC. This sequence joins TRBV10-2 and TRBJ2-1, with 16 bases that match TRBD2. V lost 8 bases and J lost 8; bases outside the gene matches: 3. The germline V gene encodes CDR1 WSHSY and CDR2 SAAADI. This CDR3 comprises 14 residues.

This clonotype was counted only a few times. The chain links TRBV7-2 to TRBJ2-2, with 7 bases lining up with TRBD1. Germline CDR1 and CDR2: SGHTA and FQGNSA. V lost 5 bases and J lost 0; bases outside the gene matches: 6. The CDR3 contains 16 residues. The CDR3 DNA is TGTGCCAGCAGCCCACCGGGACAGTCGAACACCGGGGAGCTGTTTTTT. It codes for CASSPPGQSNTGELFF. The variable domain in full, completed from reference TRBV7-2 and TRBJ2-2, reads GAGVSQSPSNKVTEKGKDVELRCDPISGHTALYWYRQSLGQGLEFLIYFQGNSAPDKSGLPSDRFSAERTGGSVSTLTIQRTQQEDSAVYLCASSPPGQSNTGELFFGEGSRLTVL.

This clonotype was recorded at least ten times. This chain connects TRBV5-1 to TRBJ2-3; 8 positions agree with TRBD2. The CDR3 loop spans 17 amino acids. The germline V gene has CDR1 SGHRS and CDR2 YFSETQ. After removal of 2 bases from V and 3 bases from J, the junction contained 11 bases not matched to a gene. The CDR3 loop reads CASSFSYAGGNTDTQYF. In nucleotides, the CDR3 is TGCGCCAGCAGCTTCTCCTATGCGGGGGGAAATACAGATACGCAGTATTTT. Using reference TRBV5-1 and TRBJ2-3 for the parts outside the CDR3, the full variable domain is KAGVTQTPRYLIKTRGQQVTLSCSPISGHRSVSWYQQTPGQGLQFLFEYFSETQRNKGNFPGRFSGRQFSNSRSEMNVSTLELGDSALYLCASSFSYAGGNTDTQYFGPGTRLTVL.

This chain uses TRBV12-3 or TRBV12-4 with TRBJ1-6, with TRBD1 matching over 7 bases. V lost 5 bases to trimming and J lost 10 bases; unmatched junction nucleotides: 11. There are 15 residues in the CDR3. CDR3 sequence reads: CASSPGGSISSPLHF. The CDR3 nucleotides are TGTGCCAGCAGTCCAGGGGGGTCCATAAGCTCACCCCTCCACTTT.

This clonotype was counted a few times. The gene calls are TRBV7-9 and TRBJ1-1; tentatively, D is TRBD1 (6 bases). Trimming removed 5 bases from V and 11 bases from J, with 15 bases in between. The germline V gene encodes CDR1 SEHNR and CDR2 FQNEAQ (reference sequence). This CDR3 is 12 amino acids long. This CDR3 is CASSLGGQMAFF. CDR3 nucleotides: TGTGCCAGCAGCCTGGGTGGACAGATGGCTTTCTTT.

This clonotype was recorded many times. The chain employs TRBV6-5 and TRBJ2-6, with unresolved D. V lost 0 bases and J lost 0, with 9 bases in between. CDR1 and CDR2 from the germline V gene are MNHEY and SVGAGI. This CDR3 spans 17 amino acids. This CDR3 reads CASSYSPGSSGANVLTF. CDR3 coding DNA: TGTGCCAGCAGTTACTCACCAGGCAGCTCTGGGGCCAACGTCCTGACTTTC.

This clonotype was recorded a few times. The chain links TRBV18 to TRBJ1-5; maybe TRBD1 (5 bases). Germline assignment: CDR1 KGHSH and CDR2 LQKENI. Trimming stripped 2 bases from V and 3 bases from J, with 8 bases between. The CDR3 is 14 amino acids. This CDR3 is CASSPETVNQPQHF. CDR3 DNA sequence: TGTGCCAGCTCACCAGAGACAGTCAATCAGCCCCAGCATTTT.

This clonotype appeared many times. V and J are TRBV19 and TRBJ1-2; TRBD1 aligns across 8 bases. The junction had 11 bases not matched to a gene; V was cut back by 7 bases and J by 4 bases. The V gene's germline CDR1 is LNHDA and CDR2 SQIVND (reference sequence). The CDR3 runs 15 residues. The CDR3 bases are TGTGCCAGTAAGAAGATCCTAACAGGGGGCTATGGCTACACCTTC. It translates to CASKKILTGGYGYTF. Looking up the rest from reference TRBV19 and TRBJ1-2 gives the full variable domain: DGGITQSPKYLFRKEGQNVTLSCEQNLNHDAMYWYRQDPGQGLRLIYYSQIVNDFQKGDIAEGYSVSREKKESFPLTVTSAQKNPTAFYLCASKKILTGGYGYTFGSGTRLTVV.

This clonotype was seen many times. The CDR3 region is CASSSTGNRPETQYF. The DNA of the CDR3 is TGTGCCAGCAGCTCCACAGGGAACCGTCCAGAGACCCAGTACTTC. The V and J genes are TRBV7-9 and TRBJ2-5; D perhaps matches TRBD1 (6 bases). Germline V CDR1 and CDR2: SEHNR, FQNEAQ (reference sequence). Trimming took 4 bases from V and 4 from J, leaving 16 bases between them. This CDR3 is 15 amino acids long.

The chain joins TRBV7-8 to TRBJ2-5; 9 bases agree with TRBD2. V lost 4 bases and J lost 4; bases outside the gene matches: 4. Germline V CDR1 and CDR2: SGHVS, FQNEAQ. CDR3 length: 14 amino acids. CDR3 region: CASSYGTSSETQYF. CDR3 DNA: TGTGCCAGCAGCTATGGGACTAGCTCAGAGACCCAGTACTTC.

Only a few counts were recorded for this clonotype. This chain joins TRBV28 and TRBJ1-1; weak D call: TRBD1 (6 bases). The V gene's germline CDR1 is MDHEN and CDR2 SYDVKM. CDR3 length: 17 residues. Trimming removed 3 bases at V and 1 base at J, with 18 bases between. This CDR3 reads CASSFLSFGGANTEAFF. The CDR3, as DNA: TGTGCCAGCAGTTTCCTCAGTTTTGGGGGGGCGAACACTGAAGCTTTCTTT.

The chain couples TRBV30 to TRBJ2-7; D remains ambiguous. The ends were cut back, 0 bases at V and 6 bases at J, with 6 bases in the middle. CDR1 is GTSNPN and CDR2 is SVGIG in the germline V gene (reference sequence). The CDR3 loop spans 11 amino acids. The DNA of the CDR3 is TGTGCCTGGAGTGTGGGTAGCGAGCAGTACTTC. Translated: CAWSVGSEQYF.

This clonotype appeared a few times. The chain has TRBV5-1 and TRBJ2-2; no clear D. V was trimmed by 4 bases and J by 4 bases, leaving 11 bases between them. CDR1 SGHRS and CDR2 YFSETQ come from the germline V gene. The CDR3 extends over 14 amino acids. The CDR3 loop reads CASSPVATTGELFF. The CDR3 region has the DNA TGCGCCAGCAGCCCGGTGGCTACCACCGGGGAGCTGTTTTTT.

This clonotype appeared a few times. V is TRBV12-3 or TRBV12-4 and J is TRBJ2-4; D is uncertain. V was cut by 7 bases and J by 0 bases, with 13 bases left in between. The CDR3 spans 15 residues. CDR3 sequence reads: CASTTELLAKNIQYF. Written as DNA, the CDR3 is TGTGCCAGCACCACAGAACTGCTAGCCAAAAACATTCAGTACTTC.

Ten or more counts support this clonotype. The chain recombines TRBV20-1 with TRBJ2-7, with D possibly being TRBD2 (5 bases). V gave up 2 bases and J gave up 3 bases, with 14 bases separating them. The CDR3 runs to 14 residues. Germline lookup yields CDR1 DFQATT and CDR2 SNEGSKA (reference sequence). For the CDR3, the DNA is TGCAGTGCTAGACCTGTGGACTCGCGCTACGAGCAGTACGTC. It is translated as CSARPVDSRYEQYV.

V usage is TRBV19 and J usage is TRBJ2-1, with D unresolved. Germline lookup yields CDR1 LNHDA and CDR2 SQIVND (reference sequence). The V end lost 1 base, the J end lost 3 bases, and 7 bases lay between the germline ends. The CDR3 extends over 14 amino acids. This CDR3 is CASSIGSVYNEQFF. In nucleotides, the CDR3 is TGTGCCAGTAGTATAGGGTCGGTCTACAATGAGCAGTTCTTC.

This clonotype was seen many times. V and J are TRBV28 and TRBJ1-6, with 9 positions matching TRBD1. With V trimmed by 5 bases and J by 10 bases, 6 bases remained unmatched. The CDR3 length is 14 residues. CDR1 is MDHEN, CDR2 SYDVKM, per germline. The CDR3 nucleotides are TGTGCCAGCAGTCCGGGACAGGGAAGATCACCCCTCCACTTT. Translated: CASSPGQGRSPLHF. Full variable domain (remainder filled in from reference TRBV28 and TRBJ1-6): DVKVTQSSRYLVKRTGEKVFLECVQDMDHENMFWYRQDPGLGLRLIYFSYDVKMKEKGDIPEGYSVSREKKERFSLILESASTNQTSMYLCASSPGQGRSPLHFGNGTRLTVT.

This clonotype was seen repeatedly, ten times or more. The chain couples TRBV5-5 to TRBJ2-3; a weak D match, TRBD2 (5 bases). Germline assignment: CDR1 SGHKS and CDR2 YYEKEE (reference sequence). The CDR3 is 16 amino acids. Trimming removed 6 bases at V and 4 bases at J, with 21 bases between. The CDR3 loop reads CASIQRWVSDADTQYF. The CDR3 nucleotides read TGTGCCAGCATCCAGCGGTGGGTCTCTGATGCAGATACGCAGTATTTT.

The table lists this clonotype with many counts. The rearrangement links TRBV4-3 to TRBJ2-7, with no clear D. V dropped 1 base and J dropped 0 bases, with 7 bases sitting between them. Germline CDR1 is LGHNA and CDR2 is YSLEER. The CDR3 is made up of 14 amino acids. The CDR3 nucleotides are TGCGCCAGCAGCCAAGGGGCCAGCTCCTACGAGCAGTACGTC. It specifies CASSQGASSYEQYV.

This sequence joins TRBV6-2 or TRBV6-3 and TRBJ2-1, with D perhaps given as TRBD1 or TRBD2 (6 bases each). Germline CDR1 MNHEY, CDR2 SVGEGT. The ends were cut back, 6 bases at V and 10 bases at J, with 16 bases in the middle. CDR3 size: 13 residues. The CDR3 loop is CASRDRRGLEQFF. For the CDR3, the DNA is TGTGCCAGCAGGGATCGTCGGGGGCTAGAGCAGTTCTTC.

This clonotype was detected many times. V and J are TRBV20-1 and TRBJ1-2; D might be TRBD1 (5 bases). The ends were cut back, 3 bases at V and 8 bases at J, with 16 bases in the middle. The germline V gene encodes CDR1 DFQATT and CDR2 SNEGSKA (reference sequence). The CDR3 length is 13 residues. CDR3 nucleotide sequence: TGCAGTGCTAGTAGCGGGGCAGGCGGCGGCTACACCTTC. Amino acids: CSASSGAGGGYTF.

This clonotype has more than one count but fewer than ten. This CDR3 reads CASSIPSGGLLSSYNEQFF. CDR3 DNA: TGTGCCAGCAGCATTCCTAGCGGGGGCCTTTTAAGCTCCTACAATGAGCAGTTCTTC. The rearrangement uses TRBV7-6 and TRBJ2-1; 10 nucleotides line up with TRBD2. Germline V gene sequence: CDR1 SGHVS, CDR2 FNYEAQ. Trimming took 5 bases from V and 0 from J; bases not matched to a gene: 13. This CDR3 is 19 amino acids long.